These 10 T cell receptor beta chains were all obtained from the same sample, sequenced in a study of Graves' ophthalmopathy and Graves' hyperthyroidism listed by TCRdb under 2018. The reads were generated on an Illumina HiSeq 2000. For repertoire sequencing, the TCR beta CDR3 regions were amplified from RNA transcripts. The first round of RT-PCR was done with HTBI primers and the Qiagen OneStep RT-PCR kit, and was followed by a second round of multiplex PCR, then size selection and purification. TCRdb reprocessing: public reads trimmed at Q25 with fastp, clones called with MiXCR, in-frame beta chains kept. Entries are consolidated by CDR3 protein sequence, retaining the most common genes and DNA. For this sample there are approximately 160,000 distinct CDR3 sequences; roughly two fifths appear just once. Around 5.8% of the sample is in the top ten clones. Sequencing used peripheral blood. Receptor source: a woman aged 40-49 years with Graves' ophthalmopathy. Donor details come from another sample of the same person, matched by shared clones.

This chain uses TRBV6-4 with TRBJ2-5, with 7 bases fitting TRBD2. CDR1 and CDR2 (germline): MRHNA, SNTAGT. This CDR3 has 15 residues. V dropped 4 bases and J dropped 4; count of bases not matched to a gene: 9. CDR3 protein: CASSAGLAAGETQYF. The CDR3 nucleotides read TGTGCCAGCAGTGCCGGCCTAGCGGCAGGAGAGACCCAGTACTTC.

The CDR3 loop is CASSSQRRGGYTF. The CDR3 DNA sequence: TGTGCCAGCAGTTCCCAACGACGGGGTGGCTACACCTTC. This rearrangement joins TRBV6-5 to TRBJ1-2; D is uncertain. Between the trimmed V and J ends, which lost 4 bases and 7 bases, there was a span of 13 bases. Germline V lookup: CDR1 MNHEY, CDR2 SVGAGI. This CDR3 is 13 amino acids long.

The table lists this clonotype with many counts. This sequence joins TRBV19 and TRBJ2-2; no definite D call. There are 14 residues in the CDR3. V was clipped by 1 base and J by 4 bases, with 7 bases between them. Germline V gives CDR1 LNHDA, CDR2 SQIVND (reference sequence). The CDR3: CASSIVKFTGELFF. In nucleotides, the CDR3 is TGTGCCAGTAGTATAGTGAAGTTCACCGGGGAGCTGTTTTTT.

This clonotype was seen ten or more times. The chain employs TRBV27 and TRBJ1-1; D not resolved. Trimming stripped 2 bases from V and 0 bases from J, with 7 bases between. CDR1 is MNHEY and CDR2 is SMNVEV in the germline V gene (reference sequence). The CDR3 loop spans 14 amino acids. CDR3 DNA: TGTGCCAGCAGTTTACGTGGGATGAACACTGAAGCTTTCTTT. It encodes CASSLRGMNTEAFF.

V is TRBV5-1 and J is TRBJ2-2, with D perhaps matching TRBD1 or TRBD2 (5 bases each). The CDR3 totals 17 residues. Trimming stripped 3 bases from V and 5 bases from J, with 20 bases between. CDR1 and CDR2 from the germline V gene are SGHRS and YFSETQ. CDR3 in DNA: TGCGCCAGCAGCTCGGCAGAGGGGATTTCAACAACCGGGGAGCTGTTTTTT. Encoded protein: CASSSAEGISTTGELFF.

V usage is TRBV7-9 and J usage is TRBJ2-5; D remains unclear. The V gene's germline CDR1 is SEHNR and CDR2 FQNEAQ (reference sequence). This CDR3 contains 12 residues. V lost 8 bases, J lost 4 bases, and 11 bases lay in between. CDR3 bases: TGTGCCAGCCTCCCGGCAACAGAGACCCAGTACTTC. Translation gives CASLPATETQYF. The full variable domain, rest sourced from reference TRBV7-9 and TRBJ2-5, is DTGVSQNPRHKITKRGQNVTFRCDPISEHNRLYWYRQTLGQGPEFLTYFQNEAQLEKSRLLSDRFSAERPKGSFSTLEIQRTEQGDSAMYLCASLPATETQYFGPGTRLLVL.

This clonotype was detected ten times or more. As DNA, the CDR3 is TGCAGCGTTGAAGATAACAGGGGGGGTTCGGAGACCCAGTACTTC. This encodes CSVEDNRGGSETQYF. The chain combines TRBV29-1 with TRBJ2-5; D perhaps matches TRBD1 (8 bases). The CDR3 extends over 15 amino acids. Germline CDR1 and CDR2: SQVTM and ANQGSEA. Trimming took 0 bases from V and 5 from J, leaving 16 bases between them.

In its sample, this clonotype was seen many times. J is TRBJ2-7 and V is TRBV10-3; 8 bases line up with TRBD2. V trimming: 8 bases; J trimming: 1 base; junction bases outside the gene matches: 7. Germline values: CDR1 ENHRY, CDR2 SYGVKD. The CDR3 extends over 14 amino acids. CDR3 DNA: TGTGCCATCCAGAGGGCGGGGGGATCCTACGAGCAGTACTTC. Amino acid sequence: CAIQRAGGSYEQYF.

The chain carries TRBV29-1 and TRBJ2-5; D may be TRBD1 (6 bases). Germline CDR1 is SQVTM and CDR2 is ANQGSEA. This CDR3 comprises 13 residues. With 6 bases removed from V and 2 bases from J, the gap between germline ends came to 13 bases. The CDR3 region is CSVRDTPQETQYF. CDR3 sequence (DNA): TGCAGCGTCCGGGACACCCCGCAAGAGACCCAGTACTTC.

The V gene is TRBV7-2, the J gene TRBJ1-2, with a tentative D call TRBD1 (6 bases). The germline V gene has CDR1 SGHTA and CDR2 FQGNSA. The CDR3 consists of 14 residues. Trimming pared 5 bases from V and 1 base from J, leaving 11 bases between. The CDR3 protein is CASSINRVNYGYTF. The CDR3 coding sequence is TGTGCCAGCAGCATAAACAGGGTTAACTATGGCTACACCTTC.